The TCR beta chain under discussion was sequenced for a study of OX40 agonist ivuxolimab in advanced cancers. General study results and limits: With doses of 0.1-3.0 mg/kg, partial responders showed among the lowest clonal expansion.

The protocol was immunoSEQ multiplex PCR, while the TCRdb copy is restricted to in-frame clones and leaves out a portion. Among roughly 35,000 clones, roughly 81% were seen once, and the ten largest hold about 20%. CDR1 SQVTM and CDR2 ANQGSEA come from the germline V gene. Between the trimmed V and J ends, which lost 4 bases and 2 bases, there was a span of 9 bases. This CDR3 is 12 amino acids long. Sampling of blood occurred at baseline, cycle 4 day 1, and cycle 7 day 1. The sample holds one count of this clone. Its antigen is unidentified. The J gene is TRBJ2-7, the V gene TRBV29-1, with D unclear. Source: CD4+ or CD8+ T cells sorted from blood, taken in a trial of the OX40 agonist ivuxolimab. This sequence was found in an adult with an advanced solid tumor such as melanoma, head and neck, liver or kidney cancer. CDR3 sequence reads: CSVVFRTYEQYF. CDR3 sequence (DNA): TGCAGCGTTGTCTTTCGAACCTACGAGCAGTACTTC.